This T cell receptor (beta chain) stems from a study of shared clonotypes between healthy human individuals. Trimming left V 5 bases short and J 13 bases short, with 12 bases between. CDR3 length: 11 residues. CDR1 and CDR2 (germline): SGHTA, FQGNSA. Measured with immunoSEQ multiplex PCR; TCRdb has only the in-frame clones, and not every one. The data contain 2,500,000 or so clones, roughly 93% of them seen just once; the ten biggest clones take up about 0.39%. This rearrangement joins TRBV7-2 to TRBJ2-1; no firm D call. Sequenced material: naive CD4+ T cells from PBMCs. The subset is: CD45RA+ positively selected. The sequence was obtained from a man younger than 35 in good health. Some clones in this sample may be carry-over from other donors' samples. The CDR3 here is CASSNLYGQFF. The DNA for the CDR3 is TGTGCCAGCAGCAACTTATATGGTCAGTTCTTC.